The next 17 T cell receptor beta chains were all read from a single sample in a study of blood T cell repertoires in COVID-19. Produced via immunoSEQ multiplex PCR; TCRdb's table is partial and in-frame only. This table has 15,000 to 20,000 clones, about 81% appearing once. Sequencing input: peripheral blood. The origin of the receptors is a man aged 35 to 55 with active or convalescent COVID-19.

This clone was detected a few times. The rearrangement uses TRBV6-5 and TRBJ2-5; the match to TRBD1 covers 12 bases. Trimming removed 8 bases from V and 5 bases from J; junction bases left unmatched: 3. The CDR3 is 13 residues long. Germline-derived CDR1 and CDR2 are MNHEY and SVGAGI. For the CDR3, the DNA is TGTGCCAGCCGGGACAGGGGGCGGGAGACCCAGTACTTC. Residues: CASRDRGRETQYF.

The rearrangement uses TRBV3-1 (or the pseudogene TRBV3-2) and TRBJ2-3; 8 bases map to TRBD2. V lost 3 bases to trimming and J lost 5 bases; unmatched junction nucleotides: 13. In germline, CDR1 is LGHDT, CDR2 YNNKEL (reference sequence). The CDR3 sequence is 17 residues long. CDR3 region: CASSQRSGGAEKDTQYF. CDR3 in DNA: TGTGCCAGCAGCCAGCGGTCCGGGGGGGCGGAGAAAGATACGCAGTATTTT.

The V and J genes are TRBV2 and TRBJ1-1, with TRBD1 matching 8 bases. This CDR3 is 17 amino acids long. V lost 7 bases, J lost 5 bases, and 18 bases stayed unmatched. Germline assignment: CDR1 SNHLY and CDR2 FYNNEI. As DNA, the CDR3 is TGTGCCAGCACCGGGGGTAGGACAGGGCGAGTGGGAACTGAAGCTTTCTTT. Residues: CASTGGRTGRVGTEAFF.

The rearrangement links TRBV27 to TRBJ2-7; the match to TRBD2 covers 7 bases. J lost 3 bases, V lost 3 bases, and 11 bases had no gene match. Germline-derived CDR1 and CDR2 are MNHEY and SMNVEV (reference sequence). The CDR3 has 16 residues. CDR3 coding DNA: TGTGCCAGCAGTTTTTTTGTGCGGGGGATTCTCTACGAGCAGTACTTC. It codes for CASSFFVRGILYEQYF.

The gene calls are TRBV9 and TRBJ1-1; D is possibly TRBD1 (5 bases). CDR3 length equals 15 residues. Germline-derived CDR1 and CDR2 are SGDLS and YYNGEE. V was trimmed by 0 bases and J by 0 bases, leaving 9 bases between them. The CDR3 bases are TGTGCCAGCAGCGTAGAGGGGTTGGTGAACACTGAAGCTTTCTTT. It codes for CASSVEGLVNTEAFF.

This clone was observed once. The chain combines TRBV23-1 with TRBJ2-1; D may be TRBD1 (5 bases). TRBV23-1 is sorted into the ORF group, with uncertain function. The CDR3 length is 16 residues. The ends were cut back, 4 bases at V and 2 bases at J, with 15 bases in the middle. In DNA form, the CDR3 reads TGCGCCAGCAGTCTACTAACAGGTCCGACCTACAATGAGCAGTTCTTC. Its translation: CASSLLTGPTYNEQFF.

This rearrangement joins TRBV7-9 to TRBJ1-1; the D is unclear. The CDR3 totals 16 residues. Germline assignment: CDR1 SEHNR and CDR2 FQNEAQ (reference sequence). Trimming left V 2 bases short and J 2 bases short, with 15 bases between. The CDR3 region has the DNA TGTGCCAGCAGCTTACTGGGTGCAGGCTTAAACACTGAAGCTTTCTTT. Its translation is CASSLLGAGLNTEAFF.

The rearrangement uses TRBV9 and TRBJ2-5; a weak D match, TRBD1 (6 bases). The CDR3 has 16 residues. V gave up 4 bases and J gave up 3 bases, with 19 bases separating them. Germline assignment: CDR1 SGDLS and CDR2 YYNGEE. The chain's CDR3 is CASSPRGPTIKETQYF. CDR3 sequence (DNA): TGTGCCAGCAGCCCCAGGGGACCCACAATCAAAGAGACCCAGTACTTC.

This clone has more than one count but fewer than ten. This rearrangement joins TRBV14 to TRBJ2-7; 8 bases align to TRBD2. The CDR3 runs to 13 residues. Germline CDR1 SGHDN, CDR2 FVKESK. V trimming: 2 bases; J trimming: 9 bases; junction bases outside the gene matches: 6. The CDR3 DNA follows: TGTGCCAGCAGCCAAAGCGGGGGTTTGGTGCAGTACTTC. Protein: CASSQSGGLVQYF.

The rearrangement joins TRBV6-5 to TRBJ2-2; 10 bases fit TRBD1. The V segment lost 6 bases and the J segment 6 bases; nucleotides outside the gene matches: 4. Germline-derived CDR1 and CDR2 are MNHEY and SVGAGI. There are 14 residues in the CDR3. The CDR3 DNA follows: TGTGCCAGCAGCCGGACAGGGGGGGCCGGGGAGCTGTTTTTT. Its protein is CASSRTGGAGELFF.

The V gene is TRBV10-1, the J gene TRBJ2-1, with 12 bases that match TRBD2. The CDR3 contains 16 residues. V dropped 3 bases and J dropped 4; count of bases not matched to a gene: 4. Germline V gives CDR1 WNHNN, CDR2 SYGVQD (reference sequence). This CDR3 is CASSDPSGGVYNEQFF. CDR3 sequence (DNA): TGCGCCAGCAGTGACCCTAGCGGGGGGGTATACAATGAGCAGTTCTTC.

This chain joins TRBV19 and TRBJ1-2; D is ambiguous. Germline values: CDR1 LNHDA, CDR2 SQIVND (reference sequence). The CDR3 loop spans 14 amino acids. V lost 6 bases, J lost 0 bases, and 11 bases lay in between. The CDR3 region has the DNA TGTGCCAGTAGAGAGAGGGCTACTAACTATGGCTACACCTTC. Translated, it gives CASRERATNYGYTF.

The genes are TRBV9 and TRBJ1-2; 7 nucleotides align to TRBD1. CDR3 length: 15 amino acids. Germline CDR1 reads SGDLS; CDR2 reads YYNGEE. J gave up 8 bases and V 3 bases, and 13 bases lay outside the gene matches. CDR3 in amino acids: CASSADEGAIVGYTF. CDR3 DNA sequence: TGTGCCAGCAGCGCGGACGAGGGGGCGATTGTCGGCTACACCTTC.

This clone occurred a few times. V gene TRBV27 combines with J gene TRBJ2-3; TRBD2 matches 8 bases. Germline V gene lookup returns CDR1 MNHEY and CDR2 SMNVEV (reference sequence). V was clipped by 9 bases and J by 0 bases; unmatched bases: 8. There are 15 residues in the CDR3. Written as DNA, the CDR3 is TGTGCCAGGACCTCCGGACTAGCTAGCACAGATACGCAGTATTTT. It specifies CARTSGLASTDTQYF.

The gene calls are TRBV19 and TRBJ1-1; 11 nucleotides agree with TRBD1. CDR1 is LNHDA and CDR2 is SQIVND in the germline V gene (reference sequence). J gave up 0 bases and V 5 bases, and 8 bases lay outside the gene matches. The CDR3 totals 17 residues. CDR3 sequence (DNA): TGTGCCAGTAGTGGGGGACAGGGGGTCTTTATGAACACTGAAGCTTTCTTT. It is translated as CASSGGQGVFMNTEAFF.

The sample holds one count of this clone. J is TRBJ1-1 and V is TRBV7-9; D remains unclear. CDR1 SEHNR and CDR2 FQNEAQ come from the germline V gene (reference sequence). This CDR3 spans 14 amino acids. V was shortened by 2 bases and J by 0 bases, with 7 bases between the two germline ends. The CDR3 loop reads CASSLIPLNTEAFF. Here the CDR3 DNA reads TGTGCCAGCAGCTTAATCCCATTGAACACTGAAGCTTTCTTT.

The chain employs TRBV5-6 and TRBJ1-3, with unresolved D. V lost 0 bases and J lost 7, with 8 bases in between. The V gene's germline CDR1 is SGHDT and CDR2 YYEEEE. The CDR3 has 13 residues. The CDR3: CASSLVTLNTIYF. CDR3 in DNA: TGTGCCAGCAGCTTGGTCACTCTCAACACCATATATTTT.